This T cell receptor (beta chain) was found in a study of cytomegalovirus exposure and HLA in healthy donors. 13 Jbeta primers and 60 Vbeta primers were used for the PCR. TCRdb's table, derived via immunoSEQ multiplex PCR, lists solely in-frame clones and lacks some. The sample has 100,000 to 150,000 clones, roughly 78% seen once. V lost 0 bases and J lost 1, with 6 bases in between. The CDR3 contains 14 residues. CDR1 is SGHDN and CDR2 is FVKESK in the germline V gene. The donors (healthy individuals) were bone marrow donors. The specimen sequenced was PBMCs. This clonotype was sampled from a man between 25 and 39 years old in good health and CMV-seronegative. The V gene is TRBV14, the J gene TRBJ1-1; D uncertain. CDR3: CASSQDYWNTEAFF. The DNA of the CDR3 is TGTGCCAGCAGCCAAGATTACTGGAACACTGAAGCTTTCTTT.